Each of the 18 T cell receptor beta chains below was sequenced from the same sample in a study of T cell changes during pregnancy in multiple sclerosis. The protocol was immunoSEQ multiplex PCR, while the TCRdb copy is restricted to in-frame clones and leaves out a portion. The sample includes several thousand clones, around 90% of them seen just once. The source was CD8+ T cells from peripheral blood mononuclear cells, collected in the first trimester of pregnancy. The receptor set was obtained from a female donor in good health, enrolled as a control in a pregnancy study.

This clone counts as medium-sized. The chain carries TRBV6-1 and TRBJ1-5; D gene uncertain. CDR3 length equals 13 residues. Germline V gene data show CDR1 as MNHNS and CDR2 as SASEGT. V was shortened by 1 base and J by 7 bases, with 8 bases between the two germline ends. CDR3 amino acids: CASSEEGVQPQHF. The CDR3 DNA is TGTGCCAGCAGTGAAGAGGGAGTACAGCCCCAGCATTTT.

The table lists this clone with a count of one. The V gene is TRBV5-6, the J gene TRBJ2-3, with D unclear. The CDR3 contains 13 residues. Per the germline V gene, CDR1 is SGHDT and CDR2 is YYEEEE. V was pared by 0 bases and J by 3 bases, with 5 bases between. CDR3: CASSLGSTDTQYF. The CDR3 coding sequence is TGTGCCAGCAGCTTGGGTTCAACAGATACGCAGTATTTT.

The chain combines TRBV29-1 with TRBJ2-7, with TRBD2 identical over 8 bases. The germline gives CDR1 SQVTM, CDR2 ANQGSEA. Trimming cost V 0 bases and J 3 bases; bases outside gene matches: 13. There are 17 residues in the CDR3. The DNA for the CDR3 is TGCAGCGTTGAAGATCCTTCAAGAGCGGGAGAACTCTACGAGCAGTACTTC. Translation: CSVEDPSRAGELYEQYF.

V and J are TRBV10-3 and TRBJ2-7; perhaps TRBD1 as D (6 bases). V was pared by 0 bases and J by 3 bases, with 9 bases between. Germline V gene data show CDR1 as ENHRY and CDR2 as SYGVKD. CDR3 length: 14 amino acids. The CDR3 here is CAISESGRGYEQYF. The CDR3 DNA is TGTGCCATCAGTGAGTCGGGCAGGGGCTACGAGCAGTACTTC.

Regarding this clone: This may be a read error, as it is one base from a much larger clone. CDR3 nucleotide sequence: TGTGCCAACAGCCAAGATGCAGGGACAGGGTCTAACGAGCAGTACTTC. Translation gives CANSQDAGTGSNEQYF. The chain is built from TRBV4-2 and TRBJ2-7; 9 bases map to TRBD1. CDR3 size: 16 residues. The germline V gene has CDR1 LGHNA and CDR2 YNFKEQ.

CDR3 coding DNA: TGTGCCAGCACCCGCGTAACCACTGAAGCTTTCTTT. It yields the protein CASTRVTTEAFF. The chain links TRBV2 to TRBJ1-1; the D is unclear. CDR3 size: 12 residues. V shed 7 bases and J shed 4 bases, with 10 bases lying between them. Germline CDR1 and CDR2: SNHLY and FYNNEI.

Only one count was recorded for this clone. V usage is TRBV7-9 and J usage is TRBJ2-1; 9 bases agree with TRBD2. V lost 4 bases to trimming and J lost 10 bases; unmatched junction nucleotides: 14. Germline CDR1 and CDR2: SEHNR and FQNEAQ (reference sequence). This CDR3 has 16 amino acids. This chain's CDR3 is CASSSALRGGAGEQFF. As DNA, the CDR3 is TGTGCCAGCAGCTCGGCGCTACGCGGGGGGGCCGGAGAGCAGTTCTTC.

This clone was seen a single time. At one of its ends the junction is not consistent with the germline gene, which may arise from a read error. The J gene is TRBJ2-7, the V gene TRBV6-1; TRBD2 matches at 8 bases. The CDR3 runs to 15 residues. Germline V gives CDR1 MNHNS, CDR2 SASEGT. The CDR3 here is CASSEGSGSSYEQYF. The CDR3, as DNA: TGTGCCAGCAGCGAAGGGAGCGGGAGCTCCTACGAGCAGTACTTC.

The V call is TRBV6-4, the J call TRBJ2-3, with 11 nucleotides matching TRBD2. V trimming: 6 bases; J trimming: 3 bases; junction bases outside the gene matches: 2. Germline V gene sequence: CDR1 MRHNA, CDR2 SNTAGT. The CDR3 consists of 14 residues. The DNA for the CDR3 is TGTGCCAGCAGACTAGCGGGGGAGACAGATACGCAGTATTTT. The encoded protein is CASRLAGETDTQYF.

V and J are TRBV13 and TRBJ1-6; D not resolved. V lost 4 bases, J lost 0 bases, and 10 bases lay in between. This CDR3 has 16 amino acids. The germline V gene has CDR1 PRHDT and CDR2 FYEKMQ (reference sequence). The CDR3 nucleotides read TGTGCCAGCAGCTCCAGCGGCAGCTCCTATAATTCACCCCTCCACTTT. Translation: CASSSSGSSYNSPLHF.

This chain connects TRBV6-5 to TRBJ1-1, with D maybe TRBD1 (6 bases). CDR1 is MNHEY, CDR2 SVGAGI, per germline. Trimming left V 0 bases short and J 7 bases short, with 15 bases between. The CDR3 spans 15 residues. Written as DNA, the CDR3 is TGTGCCAGCAGTTACTCGATGGGGGCATACGGTGAAGCTTTCTTT. The encoded protein is CASSYSMGAYGEAFF.

The chain joins TRBV6-1 to TRBJ1-2; D gene uncertain. Trimming took 1 base from V and 4 from J, leaving 16 bases between them. This CDR3 has 16 amino acids. In germline, CDR1 is MNHNS, CDR2 SASEGT. CDR3 DNA: TGTGCCAGCAGTGAAGATCCGGACTGGGCTGGCTATGGCTACACCTTC. It translates to CASSEDPDWAGYGYTF.

This clone was seen a single time. V usage is TRBV9 and J usage is TRBJ2-3, with 7 bases lining up with TRBD2. The germline V gene has CDR1 SGDLS and CDR2 YYNGEE. The CDR3 spans 15 residues. Trimming at V came to 0 bases and at J to 2 bases, leaving 3 bases not matched to a gene. The CDR3 DNA is TGTGCCAGCAGCGTAGAGGGACTAACCACAGATACGCAGTATTTT. This sequence encodes CASSVEGLTTDTQYF.

In its sample, this clone was seen once. The chain links TRBV5-4 to TRBJ2-3, with D perhaps TRBD2 (6 bases). The CDR3 is 12 amino acids. Germline assignment: CDR1 SGHNT and CDR2 YYREEE (reference sequence). The V end was cut by 9 bases, the J end by 5 bases, with 13 bases between. The CDR3 loop reads CATGSGGDTQYF. The DNA for the CDR3 is TGTGCCACAGGTAGCGGTGGAGATACGCAGTATTTT. Using reference TRBV5-4 and TRBJ2-3 for the parts outside the CDR3, the full variable domain is ETGVTQSPTHLIKTRGQQVTLRCSSQSGHNTVSWYQQALGQGPQFIFQYYREEENGRGNFPPRFSGLQFPNYSSELNVNALELDDSALYLCATGSGGDTQYFGPGTRLTVL.

This chain joins TRBV27 and TRBJ2-7; TRBD1 aligns across 9 bases. The junction had 5 bases not matched to a gene; V was cut back by 3 bases and J by 5 bases. CDR3 length equals 14 residues. CDR1 and CDR2 from the germline V gene are MNHEY and SMNVEV (reference sequence). Here the CDR3 DNA reads TGTGCCAGCAGTTTTCCGGGACAGGGCAACGAGCAGTACTTC. This sequence encodes CASSFPGQGNEQYF.

This clone was observed a few times. The rearrangement uses TRBV4-2 and TRBJ2-1; 7 nucleotides line up with TRBD2. The J segment lost 4 bases and the V segment lost 0 bases, leaving 6 bases of the junction unmatched. Germline CDR1 reads LGHNA; CDR2 reads YNFKEQ. CDR3 length equals 16 residues. The CDR3: CASSQEGAGTYNEQFF. CDR3 bases: TGTGCCAGCAGCCAAGAGGGAGCGGGAACTTACAATGAGCAGTTCTTC.

The chain has TRBV4-1 and TRBJ2-7, with D possibly matching TRBD2 (5 bases). V shed 1 base and J shed 2 bases, with 21 bases lying between them. CDR1 MGHRA and CDR2 YSYEKL come from the germline V gene. This CDR3 is 18 amino acids long. In DNA, the CDR3 is TGCGCCAGCAGCCAAGGTCTGCCGATGTCGGGATTAACCTACGAGCAGTACTTC. As protein: CASSQGLPMSGLTYEQYF.

This chain links TRBV6-6 with TRBJ1-2, with 7 bases lining up with TRBD1. J lost 4 bases, V lost 2 bases, and 10 bases had no gene match. The CDR3 extends over 16 amino acids. Germline lookup yields CDR1 MNHNY and CDR2 SVGAGI (reference sequence). The CDR3 is CASSYANEGALYGYTF. The CDR3 bases are TGTGCCAGCAGTTACGCCAATGAGGGGGCTCTCTATGGCTACACCTTC.